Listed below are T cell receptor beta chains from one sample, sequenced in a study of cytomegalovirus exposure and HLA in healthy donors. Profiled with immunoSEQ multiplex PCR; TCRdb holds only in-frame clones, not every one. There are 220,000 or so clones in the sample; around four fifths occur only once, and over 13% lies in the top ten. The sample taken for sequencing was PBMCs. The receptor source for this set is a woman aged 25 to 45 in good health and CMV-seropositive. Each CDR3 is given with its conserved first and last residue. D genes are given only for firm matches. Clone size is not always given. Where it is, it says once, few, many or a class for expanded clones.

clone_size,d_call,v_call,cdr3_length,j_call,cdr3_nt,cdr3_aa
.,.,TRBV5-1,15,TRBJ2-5,TGCGCCAGCAGCGCAATGACGGGGGCCCAAGAGACCCAGTACTTC,CASSAMTGAQETQYF
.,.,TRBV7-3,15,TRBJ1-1,TGTGCCAGCAGCTTAATACGGGGCCTGAACACTGAAGCTTTCTTT,CASSLIRGLNTEAFF
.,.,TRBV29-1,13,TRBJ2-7,TGCAGCGTTGAAGCGGATCTTTCCTACGAGCAGTACTTC,CSVEADLSYEQYF
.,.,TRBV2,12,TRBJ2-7,TGTGCCAGCAGTGATACGTCCTACGAGCAGTACTTC,CASSDTSYEQYF
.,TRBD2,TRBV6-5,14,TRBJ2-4,TGTGCCAGCAGTTACACTAGCGGGGCAAACATTCAGTACTTC,CASSYTSGANIQYF
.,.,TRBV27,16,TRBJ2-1,TGTGCCAGCAGTTCTAACGGCGGGCCACTTTTCAATGAGCAGTTCTTC,CASSSNGGPLFNEQFF
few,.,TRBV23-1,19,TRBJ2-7,TGCGCCAGCAGTGCACCCGACGCATCTCAAGACAGAAGATCCTACGAGCAGTACTTC,CASSAPDASQDRRSYEQYF
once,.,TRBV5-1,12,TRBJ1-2,TGCGCCAGCAGCCCCCCTTCTGATGGCTACACCTTC,CASSPPSDGYTF
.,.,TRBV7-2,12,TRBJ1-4,TGTGCCAGCAGCTTACTAAATGAAAAACTGTTTTTT,CASSLLNEKLFF
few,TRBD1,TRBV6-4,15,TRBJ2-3,TGTGCCAGCAGTGCCGGGACAGGGGGCATAGATACGCAGTATTTT,CASSAGTGGIDTQYF
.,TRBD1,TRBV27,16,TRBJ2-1,TGTGCCAGCAGACCGGACAGGGGATTGTCCTACAATGAGCAGTTCTTC,CASRPDRGLSYNEQFF
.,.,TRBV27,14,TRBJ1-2,TGTGCCAGCAGTTTAAAAGCGAGCGGCTATGGCTACACCTTC,CASSLKASGYGYTF
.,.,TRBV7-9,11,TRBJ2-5,TGTGCCAGCAGCGCTAAAGAGACCCAGTACTTC,CASSAKETQYF
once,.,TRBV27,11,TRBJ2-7,TGTGCCAGCAGTAATACCTACGAGCAGTACTTC,CASSNTYEQYF
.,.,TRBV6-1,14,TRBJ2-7,TGTGCCAGCATTAGAGAGGTGGGTAACTACGAGCAGTACTTC,CASIREVGNYEQYF
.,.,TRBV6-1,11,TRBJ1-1,TGTGCCAGCAGTGAGGGGACTGAAGCTTTCTTT,CASSEGTEAFF
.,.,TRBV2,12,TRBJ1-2,TGTGCCAGCAGACTGCTAGGGGGTGGCTACACCTTC,CASRLLGGGYTF
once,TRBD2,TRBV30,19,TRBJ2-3,TGTGCCTGGAGTGCCCGGACTAGCGGGAGGGCCGGGGGCACAGATACGCAGTATTTT,CAWSARTSGRAGGTDTQYF
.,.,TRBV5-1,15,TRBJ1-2,TGCGCCAGCAGATTCAATTACAGGGTTGACTATGGCTACACCTTC,CASRFNYRVDYGYTF
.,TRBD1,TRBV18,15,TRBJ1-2,TGTGCCAGCTCATCAAACGAGGGGGCTGGCTATGGCTACACCTTC,CASSSNEGAGYGYTF
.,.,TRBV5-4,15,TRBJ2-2,TGTGCCAGCAGCCCGCCAGGGGAGGAAACCGGGGAGCTGTTTTTT,CASSPPGEETGELFF
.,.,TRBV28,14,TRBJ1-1,TGTGCCAGCAGTTACCTTGCCGGTAACACTGAAGCTTTCTTT,CASSYLAGNTEAFF
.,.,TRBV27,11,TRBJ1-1,TGTGCCAGCAGTGACGGGGCTGAAGCTTTCTTT,CASSDGAEAFF
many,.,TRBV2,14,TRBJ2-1,TGTGCCAGCATCAGCGACGAGGTGAGCAATGAGCAGTTCTTC,CASISDEVSNEQFF
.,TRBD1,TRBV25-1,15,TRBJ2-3,TGTGCCAGCAGTTTCCGGGACAGGGCTTCAAATACGCAGTATTTT,CASSFRDRASNTQYF
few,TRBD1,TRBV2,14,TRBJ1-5,TGTGCCAGCAGGGACAGGTATACCAATCAGCCCCAGCATTTT,CASRDRYTNQPQHF
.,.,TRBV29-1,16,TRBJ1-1,TGCAGCGTTGAGAAGGATGAACTGAGGATGAACACTGAAGCTTTCTTT,CSVEKDELRMNTEAFF
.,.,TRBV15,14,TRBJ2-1,TGTGCCACCAGCAGAGCTCTAGCCACCCCTGAGCAGTTCTTC,CATSRALATPEQFF
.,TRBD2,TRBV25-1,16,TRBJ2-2,TGTGCCAGCAGTGACGGGACTAGCGGGATCTCCGGGGAGCTGTTTTTT,CASSDGTSGISGELFF
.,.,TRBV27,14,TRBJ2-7,TGTGCCAGCAGTTTATCTTGGGGGTTTGGCGAGCAGTACTTC,CASSLSWGFGEQYF
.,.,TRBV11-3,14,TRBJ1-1,TGTGCCAGCAGCTTGGAAGGGGGATTCGCTGAAGCTTTCTTT,CASSLEGGFAEAFF
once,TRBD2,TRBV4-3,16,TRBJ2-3,TGCGCCAGCAGCCAAGTCCCAGCGGGAGTCCCAGATACGCAGTATTTT,CASSQVPAGVPDTQYF
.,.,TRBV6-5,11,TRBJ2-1,TGTGCCAGCAGTTACTCAAATGAGCAGTTCTTC,CASSYSNEQFF
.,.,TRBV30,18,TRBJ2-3,TGTGCCTGGAGTGTAACGGGTCTGGGCACTACAGCAACAGATACGCAGTATTTT,CAWSVTGLGTTATDTQYF
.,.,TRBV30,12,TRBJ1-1,TGTGCCTGGACCCGGGGCAGGAATGAAGCTTTCTTT,CAWTRGRNEAFF
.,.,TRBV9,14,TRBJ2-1,TGTGCCAGCAGCACCCGGGACAACTACAATGAGCAGTTCTTC,CASSTRDNYNEQFF
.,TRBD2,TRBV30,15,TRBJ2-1,TGTGCCTGGAGTTCCCGAGCGGGACGGAGAAATGAGCAGTTCTTC,CAWSSRAGRRNEQFF
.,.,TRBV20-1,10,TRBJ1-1,TGCAGTGCTAGGTGGACTGAAGCTTTCTTT,CSARWTEAFF
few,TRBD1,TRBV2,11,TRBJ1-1,TGTGCCACACGGACAGGGCTCCAAGCTTTCTTT,CATRTGLQAFF
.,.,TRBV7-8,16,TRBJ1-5,TGTGCCAGCAGCACAAGGCCAAGTGATGTCAATCAGCCCCAGCATTTT,CASSTRPSDVNQPQHF
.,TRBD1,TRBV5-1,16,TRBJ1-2,TGCGCCAGCAGCTTGGGACGGGACAGGGGGCGAAATGGCTACACCTTC,CASSLGRDRGRNGYTF
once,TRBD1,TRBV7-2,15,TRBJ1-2,TGTGCCAGCAGCCTCCGGGACAGGGGGCTCGGTGGCTACACCTTC,CASSLRDRGLGGYTF
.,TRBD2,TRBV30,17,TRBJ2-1,TGTGCCTGGGCCGCCCACTACGGGACTAGCGGATACAATGAGCAGTTCTTC,CAWAAHYGTSGYNEQFF
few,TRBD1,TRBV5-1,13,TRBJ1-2,TGCGCCAGCAGGGGGACAGGGCGCTATGGCTACACCTTC,CASRGTGRYGYTF
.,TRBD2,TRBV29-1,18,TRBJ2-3,TGCAGCGTTGGGGGACTAGCGGGAGGGCAAGGAACCACAGATACGCAGTATTTT,CSVGGLAGGQGTTDTQYF
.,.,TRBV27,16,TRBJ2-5,TGTGCCAGCAGGGAGGGCGGCAGCGACCATCAAGAGACCCAGTACTTC,CASREGGSDHQETQYF